This is a list of T cell receptor beta chains from one sample in a study of T cell changes during pregnancy in multiple sclerosis. Sequenced by immunoSEQ multiplex PCR; TCRdb stores in-frame clones only, minus some. The sample yields about 70,000 clones, just over 90% seen once. The sequenced sample was peripheral blood, obtained in the third trimester of pregnancy. Every receptor here comes from a female donor with multiple sclerosis, enrolled in a pregnancy study. The conserved cysteine and the conserved F or W are not part of the CDR3 here. Each record gives: J gene, clone size, V gene, D gene, CDR3 protein. D genes are given only for firm matches. Where a row states a size, it is once, few, many or the class of an expanded clone; other rows omit it.

J: TRBJ2-7
size: -
V: TRBV5-4
D: -
CDR3: ASSFTPGDEQY

J: TRBJ2-3
size: -
V: TRBV14
D: -
CDR3: ASSALTVTDTQY

J: TRBJ1-4
size: once
V: TRBV29-1
D: -
CDR3: SVEDSRGAEKLF

J: TRBJ1-2
size: -
V: TRBV10-3
D: -
CDR3: AISQGHYPNGYT

J: TRBJ2-3
size: once
V: TRBV5-5
D: -
CDR3: ASSLPDTQY

J: TRBJ2-7
size: many
V: TRBV6-1
D: -
CDR3: ASSEWSRQDYEQY

J: TRBJ1-4
size: -
V: TRBV5-5
D: TRBD1
CDR3: ASSPQGAGATNEKLF

J: TRBJ1-3
size: -
V: TRBV11-3
D: TRBD1
CDR3: ASSHRTGAGNTIY

J: TRBJ1-2
size: many
V: TRBV4-1
D: -
CDR3: ASSQDRDYGYT

J: TRBJ2-1
size: once
V: TRBV7-6
D: TRBD2
CDR3: ASSLRTSGDYNEQF

J: TRBJ1-5
size: -
V: TRBV19
D: -
CDR3: ASSPTFGRVEQPQH

J: TRBJ2-1
size: few
V: TRBV7-9
D: TRBD2
CDR3: ASSSSGPGDNEQF

J: TRBJ2-7
size: -
V: TRBV2
D: -
CDR3: AKRTGETYEQY

J: TRBJ1-5
size: -
V: TRBV6-1
D: TRBD1
CDR3: ATRDRWDQPQH

J: TRBJ2-3
size: once
V: TRBV15
D: -
CDR3: ATSRGRLSNGADTQY

J: TRBJ2-4
size: -
V: TRBV4-3
D: -
CDR3: ASSQDEGEGGIQY

J: TRBJ1-5
size: -
V: TRBV19
D: TRBD1
CDR3: ASSTLELDRGRVGNQPQH

J: TRBJ2-3
size: -
V: TRBV9
D: -
CDR3: ASSVADTQY

J: TRBJ1-2
size: -
V: TRBV7-9
D: -
CDR3: ASSLDGSSGYT

J: TRBJ1-5
size: -
V: TRBV11-2
D: TRBD1
CDR3: ASSQGAQPQH

J: TRBJ2-1
size: -
V: TRBV15
D: TRBD1
CDR3: ATSRPRDRGFGNEQF

J: TRBJ2-7
size: -
V: TRBV7-2
D: -
CDR3: ASSLEGTEFPYEQY

J: TRBJ2-1
size: -
V: TRBV5-1
D: TRBD2
CDR3: ASSYRGGSGDEQF

J: TRBJ1-2
size: once
V: TRBV28
D: TRBD1
CDR3: ASSNHGTGLYGYT

J: TRBJ2-5
size: once
V: TRBV5-1
D: TRBD1
CDR3: ASSSGTGKETQY

J: TRBJ1-1
size: -
V: TRBV6-6
D: -
CDR3: ASSKSRGANTEAF

J: TRBJ2-1
size: -
V: TRBV9
D: TRBD2
CDR3: ASSVGLEPVRYNEQF

J: TRBJ2-7
size: -
V: TRBV5-6
D: TRBD1
CDR3: ASSSDRGFGEQY

J: TRBJ1-3
size: -
V: TRBV2
D: -
CDR3: ASRLTPNSGNTIY

J: TRBJ2-2
size: once
V: TRBV19
D: -
CDR3: ASSIRRPGGTGELF

J: TRBJ1-1
size: -
V: TRBV27
D: TRBD1
CDR3: ASSLQGALNTEAF

J: TRBJ2-1
size: -
V: TRBV7-2
D: TRBD2
CDR3: ASSPRLAGGSEQF

J: TRBJ1-2
size: -
V: TRBV7-2
D: -
CDR3: ASSLGPGGYGYT

J: TRBJ2-1
size: -
V: TRBV18
D: -
CDR3: ASSPPSIQKGNEQF

J: TRBJ2-5
size: -
V: TRBV10-3
D: TRBD1
CDR3: AIAGTGGQETQY

J: TRBJ2-1
size: once
V: TRBV14
D: -
CDR3: ASSARSWGRGTYNEQF

J: TRBJ2-1
size: -
V: TRBV7-9
D: -
CDR3: ASSLDLMENEQF

J: TRBJ1-2
size: -
V: TRBV5-6
D: -
CDR3: ASSATGQGYGYT

J: TRBJ2-3
size: -
V: TRBV5-8
D: TRBD2
CDR3: ASSFGVIAGEDTQY

J: TRBJ1-1
size: -
V: TRBV6-5
D: -
CDR3: ASTSTAGTEAF

J: TRBJ2-5
size: -
V: TRBV7-2
D: TRBD2
CDR3: ASSPGGARETQY

J: TRBJ2-5
size: -
V: TRBV27
D: TRBD2
CDR3: ASSQRESETQY

J: TRBJ2-1
size: -
V: TRBV19
D: TRBD2
CDR3: ASRATSGSGYEQF

J: TRBJ1-3
size: -
V: TRBV5-4
D: -
CDR3: ASSRSSGNTIY

J: TRBJ1-1
size: -
V: TRBV6-6
D: TRBD1
CDR3: AGRQGLNTEAF

J: TRBJ1-2
size: -
V: TRBV6-1
D: -
CDR3: ASSEAKGFSYGYT

J: TRBJ1-1
size: -
V: TRBV6-5
D: -
CDR3: ASSSLSSGGNTEAF

J: TRBJ1-2
size: once
V: TRBV29-1
D: TRBD1
CDR3: SADRAGYT

J: TRBJ2-2
size: -
V: TRBV7-2
D: -
CDR3: ASTRRWGERTGELF

J: TRBJ1-1
size: -
V: TRBV4-1
D: -
CDR3: ASSQETPGGKAF

J: TRBJ2-7
size: -
V: TRBV6-1
D: -
CDR3: ASSEADSLSSYEQY

J: TRBJ1-2
size: -
V: TRBV12-5
D: -
CDR3: ASGLVITPVRERYGYT

J: TRBJ2-7
size: -
V: TRBV10-1
D: -
CDR3: AHPGQGAKRGEKDEQY

J: TRBJ2-7
size: -
V: TRBV4-1
D: TRBD1
CDR3: ASSQAYGQGAREWDEQY

J: TRBJ1-5
size: -
V: TRBV28
D: -
CDR3: ASILAGQGKDSQPQH